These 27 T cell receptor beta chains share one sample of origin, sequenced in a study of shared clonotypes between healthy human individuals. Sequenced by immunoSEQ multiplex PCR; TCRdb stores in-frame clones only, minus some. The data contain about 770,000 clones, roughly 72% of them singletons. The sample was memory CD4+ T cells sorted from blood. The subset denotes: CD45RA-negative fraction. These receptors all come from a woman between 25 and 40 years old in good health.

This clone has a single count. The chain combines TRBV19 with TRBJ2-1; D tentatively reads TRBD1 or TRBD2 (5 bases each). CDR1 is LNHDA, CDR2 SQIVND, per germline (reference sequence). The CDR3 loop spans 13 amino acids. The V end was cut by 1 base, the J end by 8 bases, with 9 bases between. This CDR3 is CASSIVGADEQFF. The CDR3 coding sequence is TGTGCCAGTAGTATAGTCGGGGCGGATGAGCAGTTCTTC.

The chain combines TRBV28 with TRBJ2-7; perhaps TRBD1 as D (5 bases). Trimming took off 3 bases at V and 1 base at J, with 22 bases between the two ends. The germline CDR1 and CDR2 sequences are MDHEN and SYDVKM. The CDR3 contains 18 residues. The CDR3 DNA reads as TGTGCCAGCAGTTTGGTTTTGACTCCAGGGAAGGCATCCTACGAGCAGTACTTC. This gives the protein CASSLVLTPGKASYEQYF.

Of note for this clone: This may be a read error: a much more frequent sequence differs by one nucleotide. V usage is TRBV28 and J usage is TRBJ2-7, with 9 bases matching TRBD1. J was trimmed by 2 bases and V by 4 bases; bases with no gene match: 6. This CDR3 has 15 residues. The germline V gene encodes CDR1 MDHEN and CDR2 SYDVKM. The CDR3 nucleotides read TGTGCCAGCAGTTCCCCCGGGACAGGGACCTACGAGCAGTACTTC. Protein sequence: CASSSPGTGTYEQYF.

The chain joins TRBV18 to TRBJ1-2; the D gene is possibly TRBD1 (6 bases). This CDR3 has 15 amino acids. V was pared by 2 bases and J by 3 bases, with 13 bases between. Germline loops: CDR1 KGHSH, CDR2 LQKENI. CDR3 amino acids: CASSPGDTPDYGYTF. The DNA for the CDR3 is TGTGCCAGCTCACCAGGGGACACACCGGACTATGGCTACACCTTC. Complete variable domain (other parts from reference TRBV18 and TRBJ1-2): NAGVMQNPRHLVRRRGQEARLRCSPMKGHSHVYWYRQLPEEGLKFMVYLQKENIIDESGMPKERFSAEFPKEGPSILRIQQVVRGDSAAYFCASSPGDTPDYGYTFGSGTRLTVV.

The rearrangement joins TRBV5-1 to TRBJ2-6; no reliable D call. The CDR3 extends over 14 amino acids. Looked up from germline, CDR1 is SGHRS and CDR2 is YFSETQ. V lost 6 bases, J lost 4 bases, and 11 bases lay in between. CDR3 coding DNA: TGCGCCAGCACTACTTCGGTCGGGGCCAACGTCCTGACTTTC. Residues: CASTTSVGANVLTF. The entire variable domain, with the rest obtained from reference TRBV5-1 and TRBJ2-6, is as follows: KAGVTQTPRYLIKTRGQQVTLSCSPISGHRSVSWYQQTPGQGLQFLFEYFSETQRNKGNFPGRFSGRQFSNSRSEMNVSTLELGDSALYLCASTTSVGANVLTFGAGSRLTVL.

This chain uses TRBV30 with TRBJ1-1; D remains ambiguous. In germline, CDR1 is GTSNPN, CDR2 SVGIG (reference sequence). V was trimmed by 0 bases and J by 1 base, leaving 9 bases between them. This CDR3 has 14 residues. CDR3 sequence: CAWSVPPGNTEAFF. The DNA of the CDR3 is TGTGCCTGGAGTGTACCCCCGGGGAACACTGAAGCTTTCTTT.

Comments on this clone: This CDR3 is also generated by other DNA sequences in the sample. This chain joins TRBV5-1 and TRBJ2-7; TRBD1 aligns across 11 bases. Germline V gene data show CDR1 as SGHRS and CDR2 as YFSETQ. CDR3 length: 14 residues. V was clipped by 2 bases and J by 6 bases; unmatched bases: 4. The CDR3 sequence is CASSLGTGGLEQYF. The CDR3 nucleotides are TGCGCCAGCAGCTTAGGGACAGGGGGTCTCGAGCAGTACTTC.

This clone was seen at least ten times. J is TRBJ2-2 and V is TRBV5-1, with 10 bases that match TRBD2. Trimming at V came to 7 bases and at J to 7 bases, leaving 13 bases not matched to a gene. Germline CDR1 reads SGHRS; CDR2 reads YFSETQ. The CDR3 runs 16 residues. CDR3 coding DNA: TGCGCCAGCTCGGGTCTTCTAGCGGGAGTTAGCGGGGAGCTGTTTTTT. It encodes CASSGLLAGVSGELFF.

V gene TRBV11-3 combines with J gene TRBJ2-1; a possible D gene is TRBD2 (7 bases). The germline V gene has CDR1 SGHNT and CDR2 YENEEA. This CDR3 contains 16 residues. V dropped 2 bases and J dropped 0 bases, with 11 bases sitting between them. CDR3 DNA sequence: TGTGCCAGCAGCTTAAGCGGGACACCCTCCTACAATGAGCAGTTCTTC. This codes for CASSLSGTPSYNEQFF.

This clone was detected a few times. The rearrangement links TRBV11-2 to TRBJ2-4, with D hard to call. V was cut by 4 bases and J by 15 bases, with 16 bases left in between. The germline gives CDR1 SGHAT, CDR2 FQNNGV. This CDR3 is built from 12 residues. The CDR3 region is CASSSDQAFLYF. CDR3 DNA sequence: TGTGCCAGCAGCTCCGACCAAGCCTTTCTGTACTTC.

The CDR3 DNA follows: TGTGCCAGCAGTTTACGAGTAGCGTGGGGGCGCACAGATACGCAGTATTTT. It translates to CASSLRVAWGRTDTQYF. This sequence joins TRBV27 and TRBJ2-3; D possibly corresponds to TRBD1 (6 bases). The V gene lost 2 bases and the J gene lost 1 base, with 16 bases spanning the gap. CDR1 and CDR2 (germline): MNHEY, SMNVEV (reference sequence). The CDR3 consists of 17 residues.

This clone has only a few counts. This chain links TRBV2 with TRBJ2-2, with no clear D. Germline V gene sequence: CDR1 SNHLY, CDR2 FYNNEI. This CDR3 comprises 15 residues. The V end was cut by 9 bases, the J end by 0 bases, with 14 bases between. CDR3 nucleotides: TGTGCCAGTCTGCGCGATACGACGAACACCGGGGAGCTGTTTTTT. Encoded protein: CASLRDTTNTGELFF.

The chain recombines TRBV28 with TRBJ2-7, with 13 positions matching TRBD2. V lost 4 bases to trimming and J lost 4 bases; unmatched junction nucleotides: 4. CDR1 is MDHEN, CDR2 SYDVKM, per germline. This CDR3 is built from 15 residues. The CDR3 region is CASSSAGLAGYEQYF. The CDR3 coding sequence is TGTGCCAGCAGTTCGGCGGGACTAGCGGGATACGAGCAGTACTTC.

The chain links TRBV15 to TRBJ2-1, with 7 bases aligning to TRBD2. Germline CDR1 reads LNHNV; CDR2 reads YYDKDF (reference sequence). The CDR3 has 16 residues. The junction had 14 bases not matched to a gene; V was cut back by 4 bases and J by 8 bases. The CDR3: CATSTEKRDYTDEQFF. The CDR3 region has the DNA TGTGCCACCAGCACCGAAAAACGGGACTATACGGATGAGCAGTTCTTC.

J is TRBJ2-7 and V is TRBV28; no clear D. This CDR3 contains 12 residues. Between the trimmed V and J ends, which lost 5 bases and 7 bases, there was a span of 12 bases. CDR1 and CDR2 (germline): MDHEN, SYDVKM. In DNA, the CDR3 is TGTGCCAGCAGTCGGGCCCCGAGGGAGCAGTACTTC. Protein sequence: CASSRAPREQYF.

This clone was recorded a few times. CDR3 sequence: CASSFQGLAGDTQYF. The CDR3 DNA reads TGTGCCAGCAGCTTTCAAGGGCTAGCGGGGGATACGCAGTATTTT. This chain links TRBV7-2 with TRBJ2-3; 9 nucleotides match TRBD2. Germline assignment: CDR1 SGHTA and CDR2 FQGNSA. The V and J ends lost 3 bases and 6 bases, in that order; junction bases with no gene match: 7. The CDR3 is 15 amino acids.

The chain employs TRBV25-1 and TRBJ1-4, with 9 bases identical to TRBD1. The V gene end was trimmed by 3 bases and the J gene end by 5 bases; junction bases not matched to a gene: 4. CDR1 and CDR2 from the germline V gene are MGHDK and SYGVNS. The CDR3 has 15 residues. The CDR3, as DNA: TGTGCCAGCAGTGAGGGGGGACAGGGAAATGAAAAACTGTTTTTT. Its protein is CASSEGGQGNEKLFF.

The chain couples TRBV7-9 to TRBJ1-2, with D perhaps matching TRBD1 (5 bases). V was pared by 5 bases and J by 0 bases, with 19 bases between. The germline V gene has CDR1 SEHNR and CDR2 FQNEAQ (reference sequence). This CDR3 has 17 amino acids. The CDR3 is CASSPTPGRGTNYGYTF. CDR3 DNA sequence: TGTGCCAGCAGCCCGACCCCCGGGAGGGGCACTAACTATGGCTACACCTTC.

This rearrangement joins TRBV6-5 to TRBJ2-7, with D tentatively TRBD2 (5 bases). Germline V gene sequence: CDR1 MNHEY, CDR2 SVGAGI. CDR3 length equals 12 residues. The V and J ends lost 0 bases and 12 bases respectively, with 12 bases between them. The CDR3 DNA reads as TGTGCCAGCAGTTACTCACGGGGTCGATGGTACTTC. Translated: CASSYSRGRWYF.

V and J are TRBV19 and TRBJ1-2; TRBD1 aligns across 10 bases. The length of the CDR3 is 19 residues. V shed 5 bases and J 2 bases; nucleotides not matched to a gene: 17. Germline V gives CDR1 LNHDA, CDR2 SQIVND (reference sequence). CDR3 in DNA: TGTGCCAGTAGTGTCCCGCCTAGCCGGGACAGGGGTAACAACTATGGCTACACCTTC. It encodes CASSVPPSRDRGNNYGYTF.

The CDR3 region is CASSHDRAYEQYF. The CDR3 bases are TGTGCCAGCAGCCACGACAGGGCCTACGAGCAGTACTTC. The V call is TRBV27, the J call TRBJ2-7; 7 positions agree with TRBD1. Germline V gene data show CDR1 as MNHEY and CDR2 as SMNVEV (reference sequence). Trimming removed 6 bases from V and 2 bases from J; junction bases left unmatched: 4. The CDR3 has 13 amino acids.

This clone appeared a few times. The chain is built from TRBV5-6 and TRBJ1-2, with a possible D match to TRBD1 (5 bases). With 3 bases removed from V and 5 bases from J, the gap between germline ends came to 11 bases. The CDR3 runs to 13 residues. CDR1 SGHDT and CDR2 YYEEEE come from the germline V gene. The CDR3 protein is CASSSTAAYGYTF. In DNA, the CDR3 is TGTGCCAGCAGCTCGACAGCAGCTTATGGCTACACCTTC.

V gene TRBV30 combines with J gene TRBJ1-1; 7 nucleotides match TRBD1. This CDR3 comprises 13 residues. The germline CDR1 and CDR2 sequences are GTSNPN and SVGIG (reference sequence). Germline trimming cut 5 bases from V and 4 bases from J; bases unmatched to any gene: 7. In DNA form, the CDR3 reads TGTGCCTGGGCCACAGGGGTGAGCACTGAAGCTTTCTTT. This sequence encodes CAWATGVSTEAFF.

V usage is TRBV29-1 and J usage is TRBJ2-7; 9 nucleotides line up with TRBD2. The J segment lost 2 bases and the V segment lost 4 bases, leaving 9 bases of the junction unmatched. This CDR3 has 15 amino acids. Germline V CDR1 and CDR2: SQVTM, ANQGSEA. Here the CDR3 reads CSVARGLANTYEQYF. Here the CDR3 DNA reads TGCAGCGTTGCACGTGGACTAGCGAACACCTACGAGCAGTACTTC.

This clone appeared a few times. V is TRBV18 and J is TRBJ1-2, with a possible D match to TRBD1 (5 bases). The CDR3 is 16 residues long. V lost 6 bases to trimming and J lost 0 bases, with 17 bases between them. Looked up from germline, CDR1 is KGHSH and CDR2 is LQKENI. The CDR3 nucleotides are TGTGCCAGCTCCCCGAAGCGGGGGTCCTCTAACTATGGCTACACCTTC. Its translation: CASSPKRGSSNYGYTF.

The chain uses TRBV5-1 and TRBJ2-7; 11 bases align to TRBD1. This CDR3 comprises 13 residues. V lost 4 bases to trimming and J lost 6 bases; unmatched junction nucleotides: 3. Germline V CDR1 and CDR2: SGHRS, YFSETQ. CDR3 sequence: CASSLDRGLEQYF. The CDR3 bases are TGCGCCAGCAGCCTGGACAGGGGGCTCGAGCAGTACTTC.

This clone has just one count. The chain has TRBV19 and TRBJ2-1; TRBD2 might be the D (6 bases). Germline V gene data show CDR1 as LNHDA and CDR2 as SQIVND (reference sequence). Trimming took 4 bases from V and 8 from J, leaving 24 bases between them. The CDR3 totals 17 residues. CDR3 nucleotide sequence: TGTGCCAGTAGTACCCCCCCGGGGACTCTCCCGGGCCATGAGCAGTTCTTC. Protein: CASSTPPGTLPGHEQFF.